Sequencing of this T cell receptor beta chain was carried out in a study of cytomegalovirus exposure and HLA in healthy donors. About the study: Among the 398 donors who were genotyped, over 70% fell in the genetic ancestry cluster that is associated with self-reported Caucasian donors. General study findings and limits: In a later analysis, an Asian-associated ancestry cluster reportedly showed fewer N-insertions than the approximately 620-donor mean.

Regarding this clone: Its specificity is unknown.

Primers for the PCR totalled 60 Vbeta and 13 Jbeta. The repertoire was sequenced with immunoSEQ multiplex PCR; TCRdb's copy has only in-frame clones and lacks some. This sample has under 250,000 clones, with around 80% found just once. The germline CDR1 and CDR2 sequences are MNHEY and SMNVEV (reference sequence). With V trimmed by 5 bases and J by 8 bases, 11 bases remained unmatched. CDR3 length: 16 residues. The receptor comes from a boy aged 5-17 years in good health and CMV-seronegative. This rearrangement joins TRBV27 to TRBJ2-3; 12 bases agree with TRBD2. Material: PBMCs. The CDR3 nucleotides are TGTGCCAGCAGTCGGACTAGCGGGAAGGTCCAAGGTACGCAGTATTTT. It codes for CASSRTSGKVQGTQYF.